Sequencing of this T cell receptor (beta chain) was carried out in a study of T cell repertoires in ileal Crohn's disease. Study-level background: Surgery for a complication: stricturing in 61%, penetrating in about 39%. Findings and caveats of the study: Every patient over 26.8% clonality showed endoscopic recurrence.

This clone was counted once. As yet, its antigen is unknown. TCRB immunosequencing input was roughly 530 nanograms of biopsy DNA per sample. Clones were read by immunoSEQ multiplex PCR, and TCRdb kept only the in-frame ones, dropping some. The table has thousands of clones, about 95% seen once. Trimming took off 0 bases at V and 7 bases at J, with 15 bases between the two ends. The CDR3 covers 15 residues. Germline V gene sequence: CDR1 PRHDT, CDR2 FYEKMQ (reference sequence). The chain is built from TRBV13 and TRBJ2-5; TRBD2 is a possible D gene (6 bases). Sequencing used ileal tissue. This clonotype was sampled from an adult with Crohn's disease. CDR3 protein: CASSLGAGARGTQYF. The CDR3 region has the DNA TGTGCCAGCAGCTTAGGGGCTGGGGCGCGGGGGACCCAGTACTTC. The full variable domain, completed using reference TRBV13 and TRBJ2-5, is AAGVIQSPRHLIKEKRETATLKCYPIPRHDTVYWYQQGPGQDPQFLISFYEKMQSDKGSIPDRFSAQQFSDYHSELNMSSLELGDSALYFCASSLGAGARGTQYFGPGTRLLVL.